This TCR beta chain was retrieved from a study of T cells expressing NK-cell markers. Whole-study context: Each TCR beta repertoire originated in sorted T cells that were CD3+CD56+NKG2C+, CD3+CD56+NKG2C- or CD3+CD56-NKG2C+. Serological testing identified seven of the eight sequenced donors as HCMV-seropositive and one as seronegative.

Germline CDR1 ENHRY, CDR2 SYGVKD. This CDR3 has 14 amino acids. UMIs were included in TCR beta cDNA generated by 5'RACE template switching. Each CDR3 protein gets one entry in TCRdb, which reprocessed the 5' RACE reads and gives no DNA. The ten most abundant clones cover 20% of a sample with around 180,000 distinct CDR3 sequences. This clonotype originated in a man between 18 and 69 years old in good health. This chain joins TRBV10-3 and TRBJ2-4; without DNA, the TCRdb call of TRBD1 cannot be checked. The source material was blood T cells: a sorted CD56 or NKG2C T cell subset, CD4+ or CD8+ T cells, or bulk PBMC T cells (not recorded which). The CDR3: CAISEGGPRNIQYF.